One and the same sample provided the 12 T cell receptor beta chains below, sequenced in a study of cytomegalovirus exposure and HLA in healthy donors. In the PCR, 60 Vbeta and 13 Jbeta primers were used. The data were produced by immunoSEQ multiplex PCR, yet TCRdb's version contains in-frame clones alone and is incomplete. The table includes 150,000 to 200,000 clones, roughly 65% detected once. The sequenced material came from PBMCs. Receptors originate from a young man in good health and CMV-seropositive.

There are a few counts of this clone. CDR3 sequence (DNA): TGTGCCAGCAGCCCGGGGACAGGGGGCGAGACCCAGTACTTC. It encodes CASSPGTGGETQYF. J is TRBJ2-5 and V is TRBV11-3, with 12 bases identical to TRBD1. Germline trimming cut 5 bases from V and 5 bases from J; bases unmatched to any gene: 3. From germline, CDR1 is SGHNT and CDR2 YENEEA. This CDR3 is 14 amino acids long.

This rearrangement joins TRBV9 to TRBJ2-1; D is possibly TRBD2 (7 bases). Germline-derived CDR1 and CDR2 are SGDLS and YYNGEE. This CDR3 has 16 residues. Trimming took off 0 bases at V and 7 bases at J, with 17 bases between the two ends. The chain's CDR3 is CASSVELGGGRNEQFF. The CDR3 coding sequence is TGTGCCAGCAGCGTAGAATTGGGGGGGGGCCGTAATGAGCAGTTCTTC.

V usage is TRBV11-2 and J usage is TRBJ2-5, with 8 bases fitting TRBD2. V dropped 4 bases and J dropped 6; count of bases not matched to a gene: 7. Germline V gene lookup returns CDR1 SGHAT and CDR2 FQNNGV. CDR3 length: 14 amino acids. CDR3 region: CASSSGTSSQTQYF. CDR3 DNA: TGTGCCAGCAGCTCAGGGACTAGTAGTCAGACCCAGTACTTC. Filled out from reference TRBV11-2 and TRBJ2-5, the complete variable domain reads EAGVAQSPRYKIIEKRQSVAFWCNPISGHATLYWYQQILGQGPKLLIQFQNNGVVDDSQLPKDRFSAERLKGVDSTLKIQPAKLEDSAVYLCASSSGTSSQTQYFGPGTRLLVL.

This chain links TRBV11-2 with TRBJ1-5; D not resolved. The germline V and J ends were trimmed by 0 bases and 4 bases, with 4 bases remaining between them. Germline V gene sequence: CDR1 SGHAT, CDR2 FQNNGV. The CDR3 runs to 13 residues. CDR3 residues: CASSLDRNQPQHF. The CDR3 coding sequence is TGTGCCAGCAGCTTAGACAGGAATCAGCCCCAGCATTTT.

This clone showed up just a few times. V and J are TRBV5-1 and TRBJ1-2; 7 nucleotides agree with TRBD1. The CDR3 loop spans 14 amino acids. Germline V gene lookup returns CDR1 SGHRS and CDR2 YFSETQ. J lost 5 bases, V lost 5 bases, and 9 bases had no gene match. The chain's CDR3 is CASSDLGTVYGYTF. The CDR3 coding sequence is TGCGCCAGCAGTGATCTAGGGACAGTATATGGCTACACCTTC.

V gene TRBV6-5 combines with J gene TRBJ1-2, with 7 bases lining up with TRBD1. CDR3 size: 14 residues. The V gene's germline CDR1 is MNHEY and CDR2 SVGAGI. With 7 bases clipped from V and 4 bases from J, the junction kept 9 bases outside the gene matches. CDR3 sequence (DNA): TGTGCCAGCACCTCGGCAGGGGGGAGCTATGGCTACACCTTC. This sequence encodes CASTSAGGSYGYTF.

The rearrangement joins TRBV7-9 to TRBJ2-5; D is undetermined. Germline-derived CDR1 and CDR2 are SEHNR and FQNEAQ (reference sequence). This CDR3 has 12 amino acids. V lost 1 base and J 5 bases, leaving 5 bases between the germline ends. DNA of the CDR3: TGTGCCAGCAGCTTAGAATCTGAGACCCAGTACTTC. This translates into CASSLESETQYF.

The chain has TRBV5-5 and TRBJ2-2; 9 bases align to TRBD2. The CDR3 spans 18 residues. The V and J ends lost 3 bases and 0 bases, in that order; junction bases with no gene match: 9. The germline CDR1 and CDR2 sequences are SGHKS and YYEKEE (reference sequence). CDR3 DNA: TGTGCCAGCAGCTCACATTTAGCGGGAGTATCGAACACCGGGGAGCTGTTTTTT. Translation: CASSSHLAGVSNTGELFF.

J is TRBJ2-5 and V is TRBV27; 8 positions agree with TRBD2. CDR3 length equals 16 residues. Germline trimming cut 5 bases from V and 2 bases from J; bases unmatched to any gene: 10. Germline-derived CDR1 and CDR2 are MNHEY and SMNVEV (reference sequence). CDR3 loop: CASSPFASGGQETQYF. The CDR3 nucleotides are TGTGCCAGCAGTCCCTTTGCCAGCGGGGGTCAAGAGACCCAGTACTTC.

Of note for this clone: At one end the junction does not follow the germline gene, possibly because of a read error. V is TRBV5-1 and J is TRBJ1-1, with 10 bases identical to TRBD1. CDR3 length: 16 amino acids. Germline CDR1 is SGHRS and CDR2 is YFSETQ. CDR3 DNA sequence: TGCGCCACCAGCTTAGGGACAGGGGAGGGGAACACTGAAGCTTTCTTT. Translated: CATSLGTGEGNTEAFF.

V is TRBV7-8 and J is TRBJ2-7, with 9 bases fitting TRBD1. This CDR3 has 19 amino acids. The germline CDR1 and CDR2 sequences are SGHVS and FQNEAQ. The J segment lost 0 bases and the V segment lost 5 bases, leaving 17 bases of the junction unmatched. CDR3 residues: CASSPLGGQGHPFSYEQYV. The CDR3 DNA reads TGTGCCAGCAGCCCCCTGGGGGGACAGGGTCATCCCTTCTCCTACGAGCAGTACGTC.

V is TRBV15 and J is TRBJ1-5; 7 bases agree with TRBD1. J gave up 6 bases and V 0 bases, and 8 bases lay outside the gene matches. Germline V gene lookup returns CDR1 LNHNV and CDR2 YYDKDF (reference sequence). This CDR3 region has 16 residues. This CDR3 is CATSRDRGTAGQPQHF. CDR3 sequence (DNA): TGTGCCACCAGCAGAGATAGGGGGACAGCAGGTCAGCCCCAGCATTTT.